One T cell receptor beta chain is described in this entry. The data stem from a study of T-cell memory formation after mild COVID-19. The ends were cut back, 1 base at V and 3 bases at J, with 12 bases in the middle. The germline V gene has CDR1 GTSNPN and CDR2 SVGIG (reference sequence). This CDR3 is 14 amino acids long. TCRdb re-called the 5' RACE reads through MiXCR, storing one row per CDR3 protein. This table holds roughly 480,000 distinct CDR3 sequences, around 27% found once. Material: PBMCs or a T cell subset sorted from them (not recorded which). The chain employs TRBV30 and TRBJ2-5; D is possibly TRBD1 (5 bases). The TCR comes from an adult woman who had mild COVID-19 (a few samples of this study predate the infection). Cell type and time point are not known. The CDR3 coding sequence is TGTGCCTGGAGTGCGAACTTAGGGGAAGAGACCCAGTACTTC. Encoded protein: CAWSANLGEETQYF.